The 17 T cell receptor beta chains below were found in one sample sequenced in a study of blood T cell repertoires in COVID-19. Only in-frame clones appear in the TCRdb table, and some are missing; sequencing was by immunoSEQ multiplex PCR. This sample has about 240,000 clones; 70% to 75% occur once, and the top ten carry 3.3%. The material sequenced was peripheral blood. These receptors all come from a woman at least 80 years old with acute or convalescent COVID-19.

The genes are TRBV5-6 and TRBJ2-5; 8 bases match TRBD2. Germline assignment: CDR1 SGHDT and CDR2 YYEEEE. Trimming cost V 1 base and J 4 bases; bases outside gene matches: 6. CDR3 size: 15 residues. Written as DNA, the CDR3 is TGTGCCAGCAGCTTGACCGGGAGGGCCCGAGAGACCCAGTACTTC. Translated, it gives CASSLTGRARETQYF.

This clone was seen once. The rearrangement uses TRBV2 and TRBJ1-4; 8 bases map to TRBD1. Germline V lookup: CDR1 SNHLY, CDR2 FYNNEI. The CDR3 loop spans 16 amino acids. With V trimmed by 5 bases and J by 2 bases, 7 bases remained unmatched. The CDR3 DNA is TGTGCCAGCAGTTATACTCGGACAGGGACTAATGAAAAACTGTTTTTT. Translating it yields CASSYTRTGTNEKLFF.

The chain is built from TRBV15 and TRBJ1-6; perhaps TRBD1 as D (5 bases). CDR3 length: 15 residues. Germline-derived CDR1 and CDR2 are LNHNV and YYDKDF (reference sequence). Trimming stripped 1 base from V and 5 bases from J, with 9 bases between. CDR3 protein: CATSRAGYDNSPLHF. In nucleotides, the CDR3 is TGTGCCACCAGCAGAGCAGGGTATGATAATTCACCCCTCCACTTT.

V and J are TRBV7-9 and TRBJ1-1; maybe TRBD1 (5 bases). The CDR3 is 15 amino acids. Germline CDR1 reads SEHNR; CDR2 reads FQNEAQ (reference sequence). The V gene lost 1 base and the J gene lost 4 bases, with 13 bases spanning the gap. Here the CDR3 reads CASSLEQVASTEAFF. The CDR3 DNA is TGTGCCAGCAGCTTAGAACAGGTCGCGTCCACTGAAGCTTTCTTT.

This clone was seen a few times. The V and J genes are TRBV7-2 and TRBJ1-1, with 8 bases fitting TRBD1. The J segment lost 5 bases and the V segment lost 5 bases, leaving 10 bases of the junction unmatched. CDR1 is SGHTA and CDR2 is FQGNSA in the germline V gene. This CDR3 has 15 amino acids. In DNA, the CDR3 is TGTGCCAGCAGCGGATACAGGGGGGTAGGGACTGAAGCTTTCTTT. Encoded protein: CASSGYRGVGTEAFF.

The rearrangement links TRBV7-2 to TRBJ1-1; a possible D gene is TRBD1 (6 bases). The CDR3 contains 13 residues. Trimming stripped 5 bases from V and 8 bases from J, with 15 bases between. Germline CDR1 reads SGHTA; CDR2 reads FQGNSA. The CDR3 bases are TGTGCCAGCAGCATGGGGAGGGGGGGCGAAGCTTTCTTT. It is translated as CASSMGRGGEAFF.

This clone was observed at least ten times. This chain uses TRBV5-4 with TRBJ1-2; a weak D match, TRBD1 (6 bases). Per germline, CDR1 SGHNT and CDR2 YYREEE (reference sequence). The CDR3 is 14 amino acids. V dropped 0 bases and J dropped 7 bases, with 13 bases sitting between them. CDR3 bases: TGTGCCAGCAGCTTGGACAGGGACCCCTTTGGCTACACCTTC. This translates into CASSLDRDPFGYTF. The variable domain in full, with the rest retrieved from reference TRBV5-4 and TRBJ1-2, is ETGVTQSPTHLIKTRGQQVTLRCSSQSGHNTVSWYQQALGQGPQFIFQYYREEENGRGNFPPRFSGLQFPNYSSELNVNALELDDSALYLCASSLDRDPFGYTFGSGTRLTVV.

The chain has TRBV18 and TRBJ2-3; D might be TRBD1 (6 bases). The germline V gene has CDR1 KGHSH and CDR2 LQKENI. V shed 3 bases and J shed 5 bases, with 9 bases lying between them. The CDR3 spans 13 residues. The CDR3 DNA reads TGTGCCAGCTCACCGACAGGTCGAGATACGCAGTATTTT. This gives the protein CASSPTGRDTQYF.

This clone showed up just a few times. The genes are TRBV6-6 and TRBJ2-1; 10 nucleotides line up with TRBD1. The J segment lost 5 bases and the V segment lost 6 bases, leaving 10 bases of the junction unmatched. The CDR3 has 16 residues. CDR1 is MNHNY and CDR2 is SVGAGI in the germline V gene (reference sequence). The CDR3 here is CASRAPGTGVHNEQFF. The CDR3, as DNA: TGTGCCAGCAGGGCCCCCGGGACAGGGGTCCACAATGAGCAGTTCTTC.

In DNA, the CDR3 is TGTGCCAGCAGTGACGCGGGGACGGGGGCCAACGTCCTGACTTTC. Translating it yields CASSDAGTGANVLTF. The V and J genes are TRBV6-4 and TRBJ2-6, with D perhaps TRBD2 (6 bases). Deletions cut 2 bases from V and 4 bases from J, with 9 bases between. The CDR3 contains 15 residues. Looked up from germline, CDR1 is MRHNA and CDR2 is SNTAGT.

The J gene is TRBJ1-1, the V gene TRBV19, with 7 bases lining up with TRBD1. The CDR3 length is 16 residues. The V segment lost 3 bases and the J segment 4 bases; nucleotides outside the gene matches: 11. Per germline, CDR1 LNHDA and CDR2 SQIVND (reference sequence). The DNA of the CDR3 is TGTGCCAGTAGTATCCGGCGGAGGGCAGGGGGCACTGAAGCTTTCTTT. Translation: CASSIRRRAGGTEAFF.

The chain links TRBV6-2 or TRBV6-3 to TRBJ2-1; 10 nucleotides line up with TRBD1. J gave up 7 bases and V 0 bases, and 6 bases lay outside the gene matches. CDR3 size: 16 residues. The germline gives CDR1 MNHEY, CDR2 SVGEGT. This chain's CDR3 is CASSYSRDRGGNEQFF. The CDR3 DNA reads TGTGCCAGCAGTTACTCGAGGGACAGGGGTGGGAATGAGCAGTTCTTC.

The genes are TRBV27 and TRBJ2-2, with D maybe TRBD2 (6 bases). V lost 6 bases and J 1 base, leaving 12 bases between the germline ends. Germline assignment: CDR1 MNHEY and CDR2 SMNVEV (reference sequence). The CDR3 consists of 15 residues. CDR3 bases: TGTGCCAGCAGCCCCGGGGGACTGAACACCGGGGAGCTGTTTTTT. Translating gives CASSPGGLNTGELFF.

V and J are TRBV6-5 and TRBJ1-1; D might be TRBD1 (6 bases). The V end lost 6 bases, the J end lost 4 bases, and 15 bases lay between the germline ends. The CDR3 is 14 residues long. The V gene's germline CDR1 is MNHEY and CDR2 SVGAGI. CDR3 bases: TGTGCCAGCAGGCCCACAGGGCTGTTCACTGAAGCTTTCTTT. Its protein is CASRPTGLFTEAFF.

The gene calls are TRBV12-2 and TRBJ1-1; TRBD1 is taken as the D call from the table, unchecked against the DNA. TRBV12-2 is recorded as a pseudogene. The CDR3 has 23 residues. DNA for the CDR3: TGTGCAAGTCGCTTAGCTAGACCCCCGGTCCGGACAGGGGGCAAATGTTTAAACACTGAAGCTTTCTTT. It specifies CASRLARPPVRTGGKCLNTEAFF.

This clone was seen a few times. The CDR3 DNA sequence: TGTGCCAGCTCCCCTTGGACAGGGGTTGGCTACACCTTC. Translated, it gives CASSPWTGVGYTF. The chain carries TRBV18 and TRBJ1-2; 9 positions agree with TRBD1. The CDR3 covers 13 residues. CDR1 and CDR2 (germline): KGHSH, LQKENI. The junction had 6 bases not matched to a gene; V was cut back by 6 bases and J by 7 bases.

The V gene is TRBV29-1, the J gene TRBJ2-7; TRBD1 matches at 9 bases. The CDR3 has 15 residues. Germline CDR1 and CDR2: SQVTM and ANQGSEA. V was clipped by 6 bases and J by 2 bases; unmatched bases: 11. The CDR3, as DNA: TGCAGCGTCCGAACCCGGACAGGGGACCCCTACGAGCAGTACTTC. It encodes CSVRTRTGDPYEQYF.